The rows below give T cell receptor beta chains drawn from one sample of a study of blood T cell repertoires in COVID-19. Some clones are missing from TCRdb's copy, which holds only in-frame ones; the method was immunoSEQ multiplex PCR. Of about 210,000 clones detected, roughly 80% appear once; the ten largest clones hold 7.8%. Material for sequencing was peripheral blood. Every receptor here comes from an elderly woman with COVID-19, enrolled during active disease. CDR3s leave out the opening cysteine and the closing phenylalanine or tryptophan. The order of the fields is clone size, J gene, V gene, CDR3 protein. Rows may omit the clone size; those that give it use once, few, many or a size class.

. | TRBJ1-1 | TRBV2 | ASSGTGRTEAF
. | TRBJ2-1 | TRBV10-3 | AISESSRERASGFNNEQF
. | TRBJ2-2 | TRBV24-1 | ATSPRGTNTGELF
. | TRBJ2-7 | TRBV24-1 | ATSDPGEGQY
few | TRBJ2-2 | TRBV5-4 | ASSPGQSNTGELF
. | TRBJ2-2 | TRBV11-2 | ASRAGGKYTGELF
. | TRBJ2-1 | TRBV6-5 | ASSPLQGTHEQF
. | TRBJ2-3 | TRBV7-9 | ASSGIGSTDTQY
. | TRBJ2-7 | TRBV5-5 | ASSFTYEQY
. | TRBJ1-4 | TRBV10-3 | AISVGQEKLF
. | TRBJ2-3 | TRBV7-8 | ASSFGASTDTQY
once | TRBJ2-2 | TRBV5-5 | ATRGVANTGELF
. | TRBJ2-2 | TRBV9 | ASSVSGSWGGELF
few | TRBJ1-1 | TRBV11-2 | ASRAMGQGASEAF
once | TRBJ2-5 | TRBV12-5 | ASGLPTGGETQY
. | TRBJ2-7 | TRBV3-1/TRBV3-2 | ASSQSGGAEQY
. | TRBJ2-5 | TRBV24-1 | ATSDLEETQY
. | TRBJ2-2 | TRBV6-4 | ASSENSGRERGELF
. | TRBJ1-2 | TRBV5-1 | ASSLAGTATNYGYT
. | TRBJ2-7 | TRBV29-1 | SVNSAYEQY
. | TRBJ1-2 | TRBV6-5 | ASKRGLYGYT
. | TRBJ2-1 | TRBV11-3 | ASSPGLPLGNEQF
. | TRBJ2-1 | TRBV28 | ASRPGASGHYNEQF
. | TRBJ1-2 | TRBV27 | ASSLAGVDGYGYT
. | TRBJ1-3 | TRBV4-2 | ASSQVWDRDGNTIY
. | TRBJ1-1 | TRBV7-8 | ASSWTGRGNTEAF
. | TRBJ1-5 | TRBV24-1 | APGGGNQPQH
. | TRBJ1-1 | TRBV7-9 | ASSSEWQEAF
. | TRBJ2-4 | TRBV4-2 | ASSGVGTGGKDIQY
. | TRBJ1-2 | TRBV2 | ASGQGYGYT
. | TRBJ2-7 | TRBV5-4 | ASSRYLVGEQY
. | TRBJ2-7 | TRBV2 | ASSEARRGEQY
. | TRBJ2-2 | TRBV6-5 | ASRGVRGFTGELF
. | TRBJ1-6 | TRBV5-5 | ASSLGHPGDSPLH
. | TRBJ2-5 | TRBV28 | ASSFSVRGLAQETQY